These T cell receptor beta chains were read from a single sample in a study of T-cell reconstitution after alpha-beta-depleted transplantation in children. Each CDR3 protein gets one entry after TCRdb re-called the PCR reads with MiXCR. This sample carries about 360,000 distinct CDR3 sequences, 13% of them seen once, and the ten largest clones take around 4.5%. The sample here was PBMCs, taken from the stem cell graft. The receptors were sampled from a human donor who donated a stem cell graft to a child with Fanconi anemia. Each CDR3 is given without its conserved first and last residue.

j_call v_call cdr3_aa
TRBJ1-6 TRBV5-5 ASSLRDTSNSPLH
TRBJ1-2 TRBV5-1 ASSQGTGVTYGYT
TRBJ2-1 TRBV4-3 ASSPMRGSNEQF
TRBJ2-5 TRBV29-1 SVDRGSRGETQY
TRBJ2-2 TRBV4-1 ASSHPYQGLDTGELF
TRBJ1-6 TRBV27 ASSFGFDSPLH
TRBJ2-5 TRBV4-3 ASSQTPGTGAETQY
TRBJ2-7 TRBV12-5 ASGFGTASYEQY
TRBJ2-3 TRBV3-1 ASENTDTHY
TRBJ2-3 TRBV7-6 ASSVSTSGGTDTQY
TRBJ1-1 TRBV7-9 ASSLVRQVPRGTEAF
TRBJ2-3 TRBV4-3 ASSQDRLGYTQY
TRBJ1-2 TRBV7-9 ASSLGSEGYGYT
TRBJ1-1 TRBV7-6 ASSAGPNTEAF
TRBJ2-2 TRBV20-1 SARSGGTTGELF
TRBJ1-5 TRBV3-1 ASSQGNSYQPQH
TRBJ1-1 TRBV7-2 ASSLQVQGVTEAF
TRBJ2-3 TRBV4-2 ASSQEISGGPDTQY
TRBJ2-2 TRBV2 ASSGTGATGELF
TRBJ1-1 TRBV7-9 ASSLVGSEAF
TRBJ2-3 TRBV18 ASSPRGVSTDTQY
TRBJ2-7 TRBV15 ATSSRGLAESYEQY
TRBJ1-5 TRBV5-1 ASSLGTDQPQH
TRBJ1-1 TRBV7-8 ASSPIESTEAF
TRBJ1-1 TRBV25-1 ASSGVHTEAF
TRBJ2-3 TRBV6-2/TRBV6-3 ASSFTSGEGADTQY
TRBJ2-1 TRBV29-1 SVEGLGEYNEQF
TRBJ1-2 TRBV11-2 ASSRQHSYGYT
TRBJ2-3 TRBV7-9 ASSSEGGTQY
TRBJ2-1 TRBV5-1 ASSLGTNNEQF
TRBJ1-2 TRBV7-9 ASSSAGTGGGYT
TRBJ2-3 TRBV3-1 ASSQEGLGTQY
TRBJ2-7 TRBV7-2 ASSPGLVIGKWY
TRBJ2-2 TRBV5-7 ASSLGWLANTGELF
TRBJ2-1 TRBV12-3/TRBV12-4 ASSLSRQGEF
TRBJ2-1 TRBV29-1 SAQVDEQF
TRBJ2-1 TRBV12-3/TRBV12-4 ASSSVTYNEQF
TRBJ2-5 TRBV12-3/TRBV12-4 ASSRGTGREETQY
TRBJ2-2 TRBV12-3/TRBV12-4 ASGTPTRVTGELF
TRBJ2-1 TRBV5-1 ASKTSGGTDNEQF
TRBJ2-2 TRBV5-1 ASSRSGTGGELF
TRBJ1-3 TRBV12-3/TRBV12-4 ASSFITGNTIY
TRBJ2-2 TRBV30 AYTLNTGELF
TRBJ1-1 TRBV25-1 ASSEPTDVGETEAF
TRBJ1-1 TRBV2 ASSTGMATEAF
TRBJ2-5 TRBV2 ASSFLLVGETQY
TRBJ1-1 TRBV19 ASSIGGALNTEAF
TRBJ1-5 TRBV2 ASSETGTPNQPQH
TRBJ2-2 TRBV4-3 ASSHLRLTSNTGELF